These T cell receptor beta chains were read from a single sample in a study of blood T cell repertoires in COVID-19. Profiled with immunoSEQ multiplex PCR; TCRdb holds only in-frame clones, not every one. The table has roughly 70,000 clones, 87% seen once. Sequenced: peripheral blood. These receptors originate from a man aged 45-65 years with active COVID-19. Both conserved end residues are part of each CDR3. The D gene is left open where the match is weak. Not all rows give a size; the values are once, few, many and, for expanded clones, a class.

d_call	clone_size	v_call	j_call	cdr3_nt	cdr3_aa
TRBD1	NA	TRBV29-1	TRBJ1-1	TGCAGCGTGCAGGGGGGGAACACTGAAGCTTTCTTT	CSVQGGNTEAFF
TRBD2	NA	TRBV7-8	TRBJ2-2	TGTGCCAGCAGGACTAGCGGAAACACCGGGGAGCTGTTTTTT	CASRTSGNTGELFF
NA	NA	TRBV4-1	TRBJ2-1	TGCGCCAGCAGCAGGGACTTAGGGAATGAGCAGTTCTTC	CASSRDLGNEQFF
NA	NA	TRBV3-1/TRBV3-2	TRBJ2-1	TGTGCCAGCAGCCAACTTAAGGGCCCTAGTAGGAGGTATGAGCAGTTCTTC	CASSQLKGPSRRYEQFF
NA	NA	TRBV19	TRBJ2-7	TGTGCCAGTAGTATTCAACCGGCCTACGAGCAGTACTTC	CASSIQPAYEQYF
NA	many	TRBV5-6	TRBJ2-2	TGTGCCAGCAGCTTGGTCCAAAACACCGGGGAGCTGTTTTTT	CASSLVQNTGELFF
TRBD2	once	TRBV14	TRBJ2-1	TGTGCCAGCAGCCCGCTTTCCCGGACTAGCGGGAGCTCCTACAATGAGCAGTTCTTC	CASSPLSRTSGSSYNEQFF
NA	NA	TRBV13	TRBJ1-5	TGTGCCAGCAGCTTCGGAGACAATCAGCCCCAGCATTTT	CASSFGDNQPQHF
TRBD2	NA	TRBV4-1	TRBJ2-1	TGCGCCAGCAGCCTCGAAGGTATCAGGGGCGGGGGGATGCAGTTCTTC	CASSLEGIRGGGMQFF
TRBD2	NA	TRBV28	TRBJ2-2	TGTGCCAGCATCCCAGGACTAGCGAACACCGGGGAGCTGTTTTTT	CASIPGLANTGELFF
NA	NA	TRBV6-1	TRBJ2-1	TGTGCCAGCAGTGAACTAGCTGCCCTCAATGAGCAGTTCTTC	CASSELAALNEQFF
TRBD2	NA	TRBV28	TRBJ2-1	TGTGCCAGCAGTCCCTCTTGGGAGCGGGAAGGCTACAATGAGCAGTTCTTC	CASSPSWEREGYNEQFF
TRBD1	once	TRBV7-8	TRBJ2-5	TGTGCCAGCAGCTTGACAGGGCAACTATGGACCCAAGAGACCCAGTACTTC	CASSLTGQLWTQETQYF
TRBD2	NA	TRBV4-3	TRBJ2-5	TGCGCCAGCAGCCAAGACGCTAGCGGGAAGTCTCAGTACTTC	CASSQDASGKSQYF
NA	NA	TRBV28	TRBJ2-1	TGTGCCAGCACCCCGGGTATCTCCTACAATGAGCAGTTCTTC	CASTPGISYNEQFF
NA	NA	TRBV24-1	TRBJ2-7	TGTGCCACCAGTGACCCGCGGGGACCTGCCTACGAGCAGTACTTC	CATSDPRGPAYEQYF
TRBD1	NA	TRBV7-6	TRBJ2-7	TGTGCCAGCAGCCAGGGGACAGGGGGCTTTGGGGCCCTAGGGGAGCAGTACTTC	CASSQGTGGFGALGEQYF
NA	NA	TRBV11-2	TRBJ2-1	TGTGCCAGCAGCGCTATATCTTTTAGTGAGCAGTTCTTC	CASSAISFSEQFF
TRBD2	NA	TRBV5-4	TRBJ2-1	TGTGCCAGCAGCCCCCGGGAGGGTGAGCAGTTCTTC	CASSPREGEQFF
NA	NA	TRBV10-3	TRBJ2-7	TGTGCCATCAGTGAACGACAGAGCTACGAGCAGTACTTC	CAISERQSYEQYF
TRBD1	NA	TRBV19	TRBJ1-1	TGTGCCAGTTCAGCGGACAGGGGGCGCGGAGCTTTCTTT	CASSADRGRGAFF
TRBD2	once	TRBV6-1	TRBJ2-1	TGTGCCAGCAGTGAAGGTAAACTAGCGCCCTACAATGAGCAGTTCTTC	CASSEGKLAPYNEQFF
NA	NA	TRBV10-1	TRBJ1-1	TGCGCCAGGCCCCCGGGCGGAGGAGAAAACACTGAAGCTTTCTTT	CARPPGGGENTEAFF
TRBD2	NA	TRBV7-8	TRBJ2-2	TGTGCCAGCAGTCCCAAAGCGGGAGGAATCACCGGGGAGCTGTTTTTT	CASSPKAGGITGELFF
NA	NA	TRBV4-2	TRBJ2-7	TGTGCCAGCAGCCAAGATTACGCAGGGTACGAGCAGTACTTC	CASSQDYAGYEQYF
NA	once	TRBV12-3/TRBV12-4	TRBJ1-3	TGTGCCAGCAGTCCATCAGGAAGAAACACCATATATTTT	CASSPSGRNTIYF
NA	NA	TRBV7-2	TRBJ2-2	TGTGCCAGCAGCCCTTCGGGACTGCACATAGGGGAGCTGTTTTTT	CASSPSGLHIGELFF